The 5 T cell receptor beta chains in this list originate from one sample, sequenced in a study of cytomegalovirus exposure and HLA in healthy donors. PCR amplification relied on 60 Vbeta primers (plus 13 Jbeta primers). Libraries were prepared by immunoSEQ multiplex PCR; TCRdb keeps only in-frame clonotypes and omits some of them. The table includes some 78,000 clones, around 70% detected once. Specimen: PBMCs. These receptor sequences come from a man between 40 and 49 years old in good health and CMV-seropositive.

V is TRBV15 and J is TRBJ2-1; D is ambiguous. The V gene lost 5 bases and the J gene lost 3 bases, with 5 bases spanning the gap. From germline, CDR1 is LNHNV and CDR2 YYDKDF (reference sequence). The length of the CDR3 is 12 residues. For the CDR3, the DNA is TGTGCCACCAGCCTGAGCTACAATGAGCAGTTCTTC. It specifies CATSLSYNEQFF.

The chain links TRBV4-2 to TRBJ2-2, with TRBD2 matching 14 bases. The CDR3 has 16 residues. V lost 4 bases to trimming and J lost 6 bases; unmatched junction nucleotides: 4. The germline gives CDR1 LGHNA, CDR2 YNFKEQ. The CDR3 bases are TGTGCCAGCAGCCCCAGACTAGCGGGAGGGCCCGGGGAGCTGTTTTTT. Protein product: CASSPRLAGGPGELFF.

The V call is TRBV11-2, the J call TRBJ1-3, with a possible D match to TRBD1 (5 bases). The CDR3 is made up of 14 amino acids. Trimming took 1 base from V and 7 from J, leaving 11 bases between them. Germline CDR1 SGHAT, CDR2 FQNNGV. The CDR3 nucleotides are TGTGCCAGCAGCTTAGGGACCGGGGGGAACACCATATATTTT. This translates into CASSLGTGGNTIYF. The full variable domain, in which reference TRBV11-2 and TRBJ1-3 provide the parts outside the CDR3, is EAGVAQSPRYKIIEKRQSVAFWCNPISGHATLYWYQQILGQGPKLLIQFQNNGVVDDSQLPKDRFSAERLKGVDSTLKIQPAKLEDSAVYLCASSLGTGGNTIYFGEGSWLTVV.

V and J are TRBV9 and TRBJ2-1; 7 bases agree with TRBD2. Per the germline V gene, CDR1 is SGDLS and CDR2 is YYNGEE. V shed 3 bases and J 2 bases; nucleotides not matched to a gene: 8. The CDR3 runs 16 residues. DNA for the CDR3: TGTGCCAGCAGCGCGACGGGACTACGAACCTACAATGAGCAGTTCTTC. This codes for CASSATGLRTYNEQFF.

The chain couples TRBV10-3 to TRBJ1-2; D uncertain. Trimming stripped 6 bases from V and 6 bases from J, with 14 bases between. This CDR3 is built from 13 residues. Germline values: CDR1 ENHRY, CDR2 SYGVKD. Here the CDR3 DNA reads TGTGCCATCAGGATGGGCTCCGACCATGGCTACACCTTC. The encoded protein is CAIRMGSDHGYTF.